The T cell receptor (beta chain) under discussion was sequenced for a study of T cell responses to AZD1222 COVID-19 vaccine. Study-wide background: Pooling was applied to second doses at about 4 or about 12 weeks.

Study results and caveats: Nearly half of unique spike-specific TCRs reportedly avoided B.1.351 and B.1.1.7 mutated regions.

Regarding this clone: What it recognizes is unknown.

The ends were cut back, 2 bases at V and 0 bases at J, with 2 bases in the middle. CDR1 and CDR2 from the germline V gene are GTSNPN and SVGIG (reference sequence). The CDR3 consists of 12 residues. The repertoire was sequenced with immunoSEQ multiplex PCR; TCRdb's copy has only in-frame clones and lacks some. The sample records 100,000 to 150,000 clones, 89% being singletons. The chain combines TRBV30 with TRBJ1-3; unclear D gene. This clonotype was sampled from an adult in good health. This specimen consisted of peripheral blood, obtained on day 0 of AZD1222 vaccination. In DNA form, the CDR3 reads TGTGCCTGGAGTTACTCTGGAAACACCATATATTTT. Protein: CAWSYSGNTIYF. Full variable domain (missing parts from reference TRBV30 and TRBJ1-3): SQTIHQWPATLVQPVGSPLSLECTVEGTSNPNLYWYRQAAGRGLQLLFYSVGIGQISSEVPQNLSASRPQDRQFILSSKKLLLSDSGFYLCAWSYSGNTIYFGEGSWLTVV.